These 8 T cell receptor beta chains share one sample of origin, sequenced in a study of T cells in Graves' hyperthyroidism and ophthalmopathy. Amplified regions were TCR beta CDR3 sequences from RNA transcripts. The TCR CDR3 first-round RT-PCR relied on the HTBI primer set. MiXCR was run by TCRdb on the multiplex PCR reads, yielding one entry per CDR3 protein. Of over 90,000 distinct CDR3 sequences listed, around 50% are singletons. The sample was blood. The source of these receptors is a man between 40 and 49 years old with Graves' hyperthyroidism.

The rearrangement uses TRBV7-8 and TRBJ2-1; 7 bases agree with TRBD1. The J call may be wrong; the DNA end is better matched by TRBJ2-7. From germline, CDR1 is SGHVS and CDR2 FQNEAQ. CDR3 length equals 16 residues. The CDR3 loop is CASSFTGDGSYNEQYF. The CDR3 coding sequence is TGTGCCAGCAGCTTTACAGGGGATGGCTCCTACAATGAGCAGTACTTC.

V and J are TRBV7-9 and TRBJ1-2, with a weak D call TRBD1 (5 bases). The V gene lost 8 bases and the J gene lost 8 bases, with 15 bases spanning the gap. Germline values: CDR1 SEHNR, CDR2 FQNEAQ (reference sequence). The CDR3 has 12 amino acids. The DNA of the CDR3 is TGTGCCAGCGGGGACCCAAAATGGGGCTACACCTTC. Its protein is CASGDPKWGYTF.

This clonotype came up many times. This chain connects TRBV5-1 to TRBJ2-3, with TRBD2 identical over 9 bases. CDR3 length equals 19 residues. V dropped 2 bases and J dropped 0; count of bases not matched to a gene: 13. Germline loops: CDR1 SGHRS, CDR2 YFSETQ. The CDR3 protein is CASSLSGGGGALSTDTQYF. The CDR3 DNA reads TGCGCCAGCAGCTTAAGCGGGGGCGGGGGGGCCCTCAGCACAGATACGCAGTATTTT.

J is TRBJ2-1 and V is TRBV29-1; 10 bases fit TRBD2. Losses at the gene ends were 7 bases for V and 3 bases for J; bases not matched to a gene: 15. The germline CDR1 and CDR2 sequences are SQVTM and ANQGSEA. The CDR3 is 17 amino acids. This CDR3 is CSADPYLTSGVYNEQFF. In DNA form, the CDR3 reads TGCAGCGCCGATCCCTACCTAACTAGCGGGGTCTACAATGAGCAGTTCTTC.

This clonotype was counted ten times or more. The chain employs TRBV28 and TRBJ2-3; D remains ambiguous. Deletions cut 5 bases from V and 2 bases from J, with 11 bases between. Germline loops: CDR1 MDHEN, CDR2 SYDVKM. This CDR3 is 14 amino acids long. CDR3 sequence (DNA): TGTGCCAGCAGTAAGTTGGGTCCCACAGATACGCAGTATTTT. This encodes CASSKLGPTDTQYF.

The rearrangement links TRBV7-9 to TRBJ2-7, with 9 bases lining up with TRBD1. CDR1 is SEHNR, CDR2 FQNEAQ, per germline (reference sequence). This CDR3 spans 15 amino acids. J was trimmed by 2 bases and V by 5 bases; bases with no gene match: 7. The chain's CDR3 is CASSLTRTGAYEQYF. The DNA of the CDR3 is TGTGCCAGCAGCCTAACCCGGACAGGGGCCTACGAGCAGTACTTC.

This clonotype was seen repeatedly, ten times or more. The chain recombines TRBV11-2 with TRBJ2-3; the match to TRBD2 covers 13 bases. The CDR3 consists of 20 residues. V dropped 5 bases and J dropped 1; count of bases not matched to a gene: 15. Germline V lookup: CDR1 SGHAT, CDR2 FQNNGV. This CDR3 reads CASSKDTRLAGGQRTDTQYF. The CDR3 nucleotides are TGTGCCAGCAGCAAAGACACGCGACTAGCGGGGGGACAACGCACAGATACGCAGTATTTT.

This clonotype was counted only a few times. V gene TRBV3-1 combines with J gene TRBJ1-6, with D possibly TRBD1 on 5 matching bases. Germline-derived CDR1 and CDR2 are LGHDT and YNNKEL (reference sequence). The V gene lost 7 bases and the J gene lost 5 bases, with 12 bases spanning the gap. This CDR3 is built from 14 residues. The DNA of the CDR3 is TGTGCCAGCACGAAGGGGAACAATAATTCACCCCTCCACTTT. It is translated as CASTKGNNNSPLHF.